This T cell receptor beta chain comes out of a study of CD8 T cells in Susac syndrome. A quantity of about 0.5 to 1 ug RNA underwent reverse transcription using random hexamers. TCRdb analysed the immunoSEQ multiplex PCR reads with MiXCR anew, one entry per CDR3 protein. This table holds about 120,000 distinct CDR3 sequences, just over 95% found once. V trimming: 4 bases; J trimming: 4 bases; junction bases outside the gene matches: 11. This CDR3 comprises 17 residues. Germline CDR1 is MNHEY and CDR2 is SMNVEV (reference sequence). This receptor was taken from a human donor with Susac syndrome. The specimen sequenced was CD4+ T cells from PBMCs. The genes are TRBV27 and TRBJ2-7; 12 nucleotides agree with TRBD2. CDR3 sequence: CASSSETSGRREYEQYF. CDR3 sequence (DNA): TGTGCCAGCAGTTCGGAGACTAGCGGGAGAAGAGAGTACGAGCAGTACTTC.